This passage covers 25 T cell receptor beta chains from one sample sequenced in a study of cytomegalovirus exposure and HLA in healthy donors. Amplification used 60 Vbeta primers and 13 Jbeta primers. The assay was immunoSEQ multiplex PCR, and TCRdb's table has in-frame clones only and misses some. The sample lists over 75,000 clones, about 68% seen once, with roughly 2.5% in the top ten. Sequences were obtained from PBMCs. The receptors shown here come from a human donor in good health.

The J gene is TRBJ2-2, the V gene TRBV5-1; 11 bases match TRBD1. Losses at the gene ends were 5 bases for V and 7 bases for J; bases not matched to a gene: 4. CDR1 SGHRS and CDR2 YFSETQ come from the germline V gene. The CDR3 spans 14 residues. The CDR3 region is CASRGQGADGELFF. DNA of the CDR3: TGCGCCAGCAGAGGACAGGGGGCAGACGGGGAGCTGTTTTTT.

The V call is TRBV11-3, the J call TRBJ2-1, with 13 positions matching TRBD2. Germline V gene data show CDR1 as SGHNT and CDR2 as YENEEA. V shed 5 bases, J shed 6 bases, and the junction held 4 bases outside the gene matches. This CDR3 spans 15 amino acids. The CDR3 DNA follows: TGTGCCAGCAGCCAGAGACTAGCGGGGGGCAATGAGCAGTTCTTC. Its protein product is CASSQRLAGGNEQFF.

Only a few counts were recorded for this clone. The J gene is TRBJ1-1, the V gene TRBV7-9; D remains unclear. Trimming left V 5 bases short and J 4 bases short, with 5 bases between. Germline V lookup: CDR1 SEHNR, CDR2 FQNEAQ (reference sequence). The CDR3 runs 11 residues. This CDR3 is CASSPFTEAFF. The CDR3 DNA sequence: TGTGCCAGCAGCCCATTCACTGAAGCTTTCTTT.

This chain connects TRBV7-9 to TRBJ1-4; D is perhaps TRBD1 (6 bases). Per the germline V gene, CDR1 is SEHNR and CDR2 is FQNEAQ (reference sequence). The V end was cut by 0 bases, the J end by 8 bases, with 16 bases between. The CDR3 is 16 amino acids. CDR3 in DNA: TGTGCCAGCAGCTTAGCCGGGCAGGGGAGGGGCGAAAAACTGTTTTTT. This gives the protein CASSLAGQGRGEKLFF.

The chain is built from TRBV9 and TRBJ1-1; no reliable D call. Trimming pared 0 bases from V and 4 bases from J, leaving 13 bases between. The V gene's germline CDR1 is SGDLS and CDR2 YYNGEE. The CDR3 runs to 15 residues. The CDR3 DNA sequence: TGTGCCAGCAGCGTAGTCCGGGATGGAGCCACTGAAGCTTTCTTT. It specifies CASSVVRDGATEAFF.

This chain uses TRBV19 with TRBJ2-3; 8 bases are shared with TRBD2. V trimming: 5 bases; J trimming: 2 bases; junction bases outside the gene matches: 9. Germline V CDR1 and CDR2: LNHDA, SQIVND (reference sequence). The length of the CDR3 is 16 residues. CDR3 region: CASSLSKAGDTDTQYF. CDR3 DNA: TGTGCCAGTAGTCTCTCGAAAGCGGGGGACACAGATACGCAGTATTTT.

This chain links TRBV7-9 with TRBJ1-1, with 8 nucleotides matching TRBD1. From germline, CDR1 is SEHNR and CDR2 FQNEAQ (reference sequence). V gave up 5 bases and J gave up 2 bases; unmatched junction bases: 7. This CDR3 contains 15 residues. The CDR3 protein is CASSPRGTGNTEAFF. In DNA, the CDR3 is TGTGCCAGCAGCCCGAGGGGGACAGGCAACACTGAAGCTTTCTTT.

This clone was seen once. The chain is built from TRBV5-5 and TRBJ1-2; 7 bases map to TRBD1. Trimming cost V 1 base and J 3 bases; bases outside gene matches: 6. Germline assignment: CDR1 SGHKS and CDR2 YYEKEE (reference sequence). The CDR3 length is 15 residues. CDR3 residues: CASSLIGGGDYGYTF. Here the CDR3 DNA reads TGTGCCAGCAGCTTGATAGGAGGGGGCGACTATGGCTACACCTTC. The full variable domain, in which reference TRBV5-5 and TRBJ1-2 provide the parts outside the CDR3, is DAGVTQSPTHLIKTRGQQVTLRCSPISGHKSVSWYQQVLGQGPQFIFQYYEKEERGRGNFPDRFSARQFPNYSSELNVNALLLGDSALYLCASSLIGGGDYGYTFGSGTRLTVV.

The genes are TRBV19 and TRBJ1-4; 7 positions match TRBD1. The length of the CDR3 is 15 residues. Per germline, CDR1 LNHDA and CDR2 SQIVND (reference sequence). Losses at the gene ends were 1 base for V and 3 bases for J; bases not matched to a gene: 2. The CDR3 DNA reads TGTGCCAGTAGTATAGTGACAGGGCCTAATGAAAAACTGTTTTTT. It specifies CASSIVTGPNEKLFF.

The chain combines TRBV4-3 with TRBJ1-6, with TRBD1 identical over 7 bases. The CDR3 contains 15 residues. The J segment lost 5 bases and the V segment lost 0 bases, leaving 1 base of the junction unmatched. In germline, CDR1 is LGHNA, CDR2 YSLEER. As DNA, the CDR3 is TGCGCCAGCAGCCAAGACGACAGGGATAATTCACCCCTCCACTTT. Translation gives CASSQDDRDNSPLHF.

This clone was found a few times. The rearrangement uses TRBV7-6 and TRBJ2-1; TRBD2 matches 10 bases. Trimming took 5 bases from V and 7 from J; bases not matched to a gene: 11. The CDR3 loop spans 16 amino acids. Germline V gives CDR1 SGHVS, CDR2 FNYEAQ. CDR3: CASSTVPGLARNEQFF. The CDR3, as DNA: TGTGCCAGCAGCACCGTCCCGGGACTAGCGAGAAATGAGCAGTTCTTC.

The chain links TRBV5-1 to TRBJ2-2, with 10 bases lining up with TRBD1. Trimming removed 5 bases from V and 3 bases from J; junction bases left unmatched: 10. Germline V CDR1 and CDR2: SGHRS, YFSETQ. The CDR3 has 17 residues. Here the CDR3 reads CASSFDRQGAYTGELFF. DNA of the CDR3: TGCGCCAGCAGTTTTGACCGACAGGGGGCTTACACCGGGGAGCTGTTTTTT.

V gene TRBV5-5 combines with J gene TRBJ2-7; no clear D. CDR1 and CDR2 from the germline V gene are SGHKS and YYEKEE (reference sequence). Trimming pared 0 bases from V and 0 bases from J, leaving 10 bases between. The CDR3 is 15 amino acids. This CDR3 reads CASSLERLYSYEQYF. The CDR3 DNA reads TGTGCCAGCAGCTTGGAGAGGCTCTACTCCTACGAGCAGTACTTC.

CDR3 protein: CASSYRDRVETQYF. CDR3 nucleotide sequence: TGTGCCAGCAGTTACCGGGACAGGGTTGAGACCCAGTACTTC. The chain couples TRBV6-6 to TRBJ2-5; 9 bases match TRBD1. Germline V lookup: CDR1 MNHNY, CDR2 SVGAGI (reference sequence). The junction had 3 bases not matched to a gene; V was cut back by 2 bases and J by 5 bases. The CDR3 totals 14 residues.

J is TRBJ2-2 and V is TRBV11-3; 12 bases match TRBD2. Germline V lookup: CDR1 SGHNT, CDR2 YENEEA. The CDR3 runs 15 residues. The trim removed 6 bases at V and 9 bases at J, leaving 8 bases unmatched. The CDR3, as DNA: TGTGCCAGCAGTTTCCTGACTAGCGGGGGCCGGGAGCTGTTTTTT. Encoded protein: CASSFLTSGGRELFF.

This clone was recorded a few times. The V call is TRBV19, the J call TRBJ1-1; unclear D gene. Germline CDR1 and CDR2: LNHDA and SQIVND (reference sequence). The ends were cut back, 2 bases at V and 7 bases at J, with 5 bases in the middle. The CDR3 consists of 11 residues. CDR3: CASSIRVEAFF. The CDR3 region has the DNA TGTGCCAGTAGTATACGAGTTGAAGCTTTCTTT.

V usage is TRBV5-6 and J usage is TRBJ2-7; D may be TRBD1 (6 bases). Trimming took 5 bases from V and 0 from J, leaving 12 bases between them. The CDR3 is made up of 14 amino acids. Germline assignment: CDR1 SGHDT and CDR2 YYEEEE. This CDR3 is CASRRGTHSYEQYF. CDR3 in DNA: TGTGCCAGCAGGAGGGGGACGCACTCCTACGAGCAGTACTTC.

J is TRBJ1-2 and V is TRBV14, with 7 bases matching TRBD1. Germline trimming cut 4 bases from V and 3 bases from J; bases unmatched to any gene: 5. There are 14 residues in the CDR3. The germline V gene encodes CDR1 SGHDN and CDR2 FVKESK. CDR3 nucleotide sequence: TGTGCCAGCAGCCCGACAGGGATCGACTATGGCTACACCTTC. Its protein is CASSPTGIDYGYTF.

The chain uses TRBV29-1 and TRBJ2-7; 7 nucleotides align to TRBD1. Looked up from germline, CDR1 is SQVTM and CDR2 is ANQGSEA. V dropped 8 bases and J dropped 2; count of bases not matched to a gene: 9. The CDR3 is made up of 13 amino acids. The CDR3 coding sequence is TGCAGCCACTCGGCGGACAGGACCTACGAGCAGTACTTC. Encoded protein: CSHSADRTYEQYF.

The CDR3 coding sequence is TGTGCCAGCAGGAGAGCAGGGGGTTCCTATAATTCACCCCTCCACTTT. It codes for CASRRAGGSYNSPLHF. V and J are TRBV27 and TRBJ1-6; TRBD1 matches at 7 bases. Unmatched junction bases numbered 6, after V lost 6 bases and J lost 1 base. This CDR3 is 16 amino acids long. Germline lookup yields CDR1 MNHEY and CDR2 SMNVEV (reference sequence).

This chain joins TRBV10-1 and TRBJ2-2; the D is unclear. V lost 0 bases to trimming and J lost 4 bases, with 15 bases between them. In germline, CDR1 is WNHNN, CDR2 SYGVQD (reference sequence). The CDR3 length is 17 residues. The CDR3 loop reads CASSESRTVASTGELFF. In DNA form, the CDR3 reads TGCGCCAGCAGTGAGTCGAGAACAGTTGCCAGCACCGGGGAGCTGTTTTTT.

On this clone: A read error may produce the germline difference seen at one junction end. The chain employs TRBV9 and TRBJ2-7, with a possible D match to TRBD2 (6 bases). The CDR3 has 14 residues. Germline lookup yields CDR1 SGDLS and CDR2 YYNGEE. CDR3 residues: CASSVAGSSYEQCF. CDR3 in DNA: TGTGCCAGCAGCGTCGCGGGGAGCTCCTACGAGCAGTGCTTC.

About this clone: The sample contains more than one DNA sequence encoding this CDR3. The rearrangement joins TRBV7-2 to TRBJ1-4; D gene unclear. Looked up from germline, CDR1 is SGHTA and CDR2 is FQGNSA. The V gene lost 4 bases and the J gene lost 3 bases, with 3 bases spanning the gap. The CDR3 has 12 amino acids. The CDR3 spells CASSSANEKLFF. DNA for the CDR3: TGTGCCAGCAGCTCCGCTAATGAAAAACTGTTTTTT.

The V and J genes are TRBV5-6 and TRBJ1-3, with D unresolved. The CDR3 sequence is 17 residues long. Trimming left V 4 bases short and J 3 bases short, with 20 bases between. The germline V gene has CDR1 SGHDT and CDR2 YYEEEE. The CDR3 DNA reads TGTGCCAGCAGCGCTATTACGGGGTTGATCGTTGGAAACACCATATATTTT. Translation gives CASSAITGLIVGNTIYF. The full variable domain, its missing parts supplied by reference TRBV5-6 and TRBJ1-3, is DAGVTQSPTHLIKTRGQQVTLRCSPKSGHDTVSWYQQALGQGPQFIFQYYEEEERQRGNFPDRFSGHQFPNYSSELNVNALLLGDSALYLCASSAITGLIVGNTIYFGEGSWLTVV.

The V and J genes are TRBV19 and TRBJ2-3; 8 bases are a match to TRBD2. After removal of 3 bases from V and 4 bases from J, the junction contained 9 bases not matched to a gene. Germline V gene lookup returns CDR1 LNHDA and CDR2 SQIVND (reference sequence). CDR3 length: 16 residues. The CDR3 DNA reads TGTGCCAGTAGTATCCGGGGGGGCCTAGTCGCAGATACGCAGTATTTT. Protein product: CASSIRGGLVADTQYF. Full variable domain (remainder filled in from reference TRBV19 and TRBJ2-3): DGGITQSPKYLFRKEGQNVTLSCEQNLNHDAMYWYRQDPGQGLRLIYYSQIVNDFQKGDIAEGYSVSREKKESFPLTVTSAQKNPTAFYLCASSIRGGLVADTQYFGPGTRLTVL.